A single sample is the source of the 22 T cell receptor beta chains below, sequenced in a study of blood T cell repertoires in COVID-19. The protocol was immunoSEQ multiplex PCR, while the TCRdb copy is restricted to in-frame clones and leaves out a portion. Found here are approximately 180,000 clones, 82% of them singletons; the top ten hold less than 5.5%. The source material was PBMCs or T cells enriched from blood (not recorded which). The receptors were sampled from a woman aged 55-70 years with acute COVID-19.

The chain has TRBV5-1 and TRBJ1-1; D is unresolved. Germline V gene data show CDR1 as SGHRS and CDR2 as YFSETQ. Between the trimmed V and J ends, which lost 4 bases and 7 bases, there was a span of 14 bases. This CDR3 region has 13 residues. The CDR3 DNA is TGCGCCAGCAGCCCTAGCACTGAAGATGAAGCTTTCTTT. Its protein is CASSPSTEDEAFF.

In this sample, this clone turned up a few times. The V gene is TRBV4-2, the J gene TRBJ2-5, with D hard to call. Looked up from germline, CDR1 is LGHNA and CDR2 is YNFKEQ. The CDR3 is 14 amino acids. V was pared by 1 base and J by 2 bases, with 8 bases between. CDR3 in amino acids: CASSQVGLQETQYF. CDR3 bases: TGTGCCAGCAGCCAAGTTGGGCTACAAGAGACCCAGTACTTC.

Worth noting for this clone: Other nucleotide sequences from this sample produce the same CDR3. The rearrangement links TRBV3-1 (or the pseudogene TRBV3-2) to TRBJ2-5; D unclear. The CDR3 extends over 12 amino acids. The germline V gene encodes CDR1 LGHDT and CDR2 YNNKEL (reference sequence). Trimming left V 1 base short and J 4 bases short, with 4 bases between. The CDR3: CASSQGGETQYF. The DNA of the CDR3 is TGTGCCAGCAGCCAAGGCGGAGAGACCCAGTACTTC.

The chain links TRBV27 to TRBJ2-4; TRBD1 aligns across 8 bases. The V gene's germline CDR1 is MNHEY and CDR2 SMNVEV (reference sequence). V dropped 8 bases and J dropped 12; count of bases not matched to a gene: 3. The CDR3 is 10 amino acids. The CDR3 region has the DNA TGTGCCAGCGGACAGGGATATCAGTACTTC. Translated: CASGQGYQYF.

The V call is TRBV28, the J call TRBJ1-1; D is possibly TRBD1 (5 bases). Trimming pared 7 bases from V and 0 bases from J, leaving 9 bases between. Germline V gene lookup returns CDR1 MDHEN and CDR2 SYDVKM. This CDR3 has 13 amino acids. This CDR3 is CASTGHLNTEAFF. CDR3 coding DNA: TGTGCCAGCACAGGACACCTGAACACTGAAGCTTTCTTT. Based on the CDR3 plus reference TRBV28 and TRBJ1-1, the full variable domain is DVKVTQSSRYLVKRTGEKVFLECVQDMDHENMFWYRQDPGLGLRLIYFSYDVKMKEKGDIPEGYSVSREKKERFSLILESASTNQTSMYLCASTGHLNTEAFFGQGTRLTVV.

This sequence joins TRBV13 and TRBJ2-3; no firm D call. V shed 8 bases and J shed 3 bases, with 9 bases lying between them. CDR3 size: 12 residues. Germline V gene data show CDR1 as PRHDT and CDR2 as FYEKMQ (reference sequence). CDR3 nucleotide sequence: TGTGCCAGCGGAGAGAGAACAGATACGCAGTATTTT. This gives the protein CASGERTDTQYF.

This chain connects TRBV4-1 to TRBJ1-2; 8 bases agree with TRBD1. The CDR3 is made up of 14 amino acids. Looked up from germline, CDR1 is MGHRA and CDR2 is YSYEKL. Losses at the gene ends were 4 bases for V and 7 bases for J; bases not matched to a gene: 8. CDR3 nucleotides: TGCGCCAGCAGCCTCGGACAGGGTTTGGGTGGCTACACCTTC. Its protein is CASSLGQGLGGYTF.

The genes are TRBV7-8 and TRBJ2-2, with TRBD2 identical over 12 bases. The germline CDR1 and CDR2 sequences are SGHVS and FQNEAQ. Trimming removed 5 bases from V and 8 bases from J; junction bases left unmatched: 6. The CDR3 spans 15 residues. CDR3 sequence reads: CASSRLAGVGGELFF. For the CDR3, the DNA is TGTGCCAGCAGCCGACTAGCGGGAGTTGGTGGGGAGCTGTTTTTT.

This chain connects TRBV18 to TRBJ2-2; 12 nucleotides match TRBD2. CDR1 is KGHSH, CDR2 LQKENI, per germline. CDR3 size: 18 residues. Trimming cost V 5 bases and J 4 bases; bases outside gene matches: 11. CDR3 region: CASSTRTSGDTSTGELFF. For the CDR3, the DNA is TGTGCCAGCTCAACCCGGACTAGCGGGGACACCAGCACCGGGGAGCTGTTTTTT.

The chain has TRBV15 and TRBJ2-6; unclear D gene. The CDR3 is made up of 16 amino acids. Germline V gene sequence: CDR1 LNHNV, CDR2 YYDKDF (reference sequence). Trimming removed 0 bases from V and 2 bases from J, with 8 bases in between. The CDR3 DNA sequence: TGTGCCACCAGCAGAGACAGAATCCCTGGGGCCAACGTCCTGACTTTC. It translates to CATSRDRIPGANVLTF.

The chain uses TRBV11-2 and TRBJ2-7; the D gene is possibly TRBD1 (6 bases). Deletions cut 4 bases from V and 8 bases from J, with 9 bases between. This CDR3 contains 11 residues. Germline V gives CDR1 SGHAT, CDR2 FQNNGV. The CDR3 region is CASSSGVKQYV. The CDR3 nucleotides are TGTGCCAGCAGCTCAGGGGTGAAGCAGTACGTC.

This sequence joins TRBV4-1 and TRBJ2-1, with 9 bases identical to TRBD1. Germline V gene data show CDR1 as MGHRA and CDR2 as YSYEKL. This CDR3 is built from 18 residues. The J segment lost 6 bases and the V segment lost 4 bases, leaving 16 bases of the junction unmatched. The DNA for the CDR3 is TGCGCCAGCAGCCGAGATAAGACCGGGACAGGGCCACTCAATGAGCAGTTCTTC. This encodes CASSRDKTGTGPLNEQFF.

This CDR3 reads CASSYAGPYEQYF. CDR3 nucleotide sequence: TGTGCCAGCAGTTACGCGGGTCCCTACGAGCAGTACTTC. The rearrangement joins TRBV6-2 or TRBV6-3 to TRBJ2-7, with a weak D call TRBD2 (5 bases). Germline V gene lookup returns CDR1 MNHEY and CDR2 SVGEGT. Trimming took 2 bases from V and 2 from J, leaving 7 bases between them. CDR3 size: 13 residues.

This rearrangement joins TRBV18 to TRBJ2-1; possibly TRBD1 for D (5 bases). V was clipped by 3 bases and J by 8 bases, with 11 bases between them. The CDR3 is made up of 13 amino acids. Germline V CDR1 and CDR2: KGHSH, LQKENI. CDR3 sequence (DNA): TGTGCCAGCTCACCCCGACAGCAGGATGAGCAGTTCTTC. Translated, it gives CASSPRQQDEQFF. The full variable domain, its missing parts supplied by reference TRBV18 and TRBJ2-1, is NAGVMQNPRHLVRRRGQEARLRCSPMKGHSHVYWYRQLPEEGLKFMVYLQKENIIDESGMPKERFSAEFPKEGPSILRIQQVVRGDSAAYFCASSPRQQDEQFFGPGTRLTVL.

The table lists this clone with a count of one. This sequence joins TRBV11-3 and TRBJ1-3; D unresolved. Germline assignment: CDR1 SGHNT and CDR2 YENEEA. Trimming took off 0 bases at V and 4 bases at J, with 7 bases between the two ends. CDR3 length: 14 residues. Written as DNA, the CDR3 is TGTGCCAGCAGCTTAGATGGTAGCGGAAACACCATATATTTT. Its translation is CASSLDGSGNTIYF. Combining the CDR3 with reference TRBV11-3 and TRBJ1-3 gives the whole variable domain EAGVVQSPRYKIIEKKQPVAFWCNPISGHNTLYWYLQNLGQGPELLIRYENEEAVDDSQLPKDRFSAERLKGVDSTLKIQPAELGDSAVYLCASSLDGSGNTIYFGEGSWLTVV.

The CDR3 protein is CASSSSGNQPQHF. The CDR3 DNA is TGTGCCAGCAGCTCTAGCGGCAATCAGCCCCAGCATTTT. The chain recombines TRBV3-1 (or the pseudogene TRBV3-2) with TRBJ1-5, with unresolved D. Looked up from germline, CDR1 is LGHDT and CDR2 is YNNKEL (reference sequence). V lost 5 bases, J lost 2 bases, and 7 bases lay in between. The CDR3 runs 13 residues.

The V and J genes are TRBV27 and TRBJ2-7; 9 bases fit TRBD2. The CDR3 is 16 residues long. CDR1 is MNHEY, CDR2 SMNVEV, per germline (reference sequence). The J segment lost 4 bases and the V segment lost 0 bases, leaving 7 bases of the junction unmatched. This chain's CDR3 is CASSLSSGRPSYEQYF. CDR3 bases: TGTGCCAGCAGTTTATCGAGCGGGAGGCCCTCTTACGAGCAGTACTTC.

V gene TRBV12-3 or TRBV12-4 combines with J gene TRBJ1-1; D perhaps matches TRBD1 (6 bases). This CDR3 has 13 amino acids. V lost 6 bases and J lost 2, with 10 bases in between. CDR3 residues: CASRLDRNTEAFF. CDR3 DNA sequence: TGTGCCAGCAGACTGGACAGAAACACTGAAGCTTTCTTT.

V usage is TRBV20-1 and J usage is TRBJ2-3; 7 bases fit TRBD2. After removal of 3 bases from V and 3 bases from J, the junction contained 6 bases not matched to a gene. This CDR3 contains 14 residues. Germline assignment: CDR1 DFQATT and CDR2 SNEGSKA (reference sequence). CDR3: CSASLAVGTDTQYF. The CDR3 nucleotides are TGCAGTGCTAGTCTAGCGGTGGGAACAGATACGCAGTATTTT.

The chain links TRBV9 to TRBJ2-3; 9 bases fit TRBD2. The CDR3 contains 16 residues. J lost 4 bases, V lost 2 bases, and 8 bases had no gene match. Germline lookup yields CDR1 SGDLS and CDR2 YYNGEE. The CDR3 DNA reads as TGTGCCAGCAGCGTTGTAGCGGGGGACCCTTCAGATACGCAGTATTTT. It is translated as CASSVVAGDPSDTQYF.

The J gene is TRBJ2-1, the V gene TRBV27; 10 nucleotides match TRBD1. CDR1 is MNHEY, CDR2 SMNVEV, per germline (reference sequence). There are 14 residues in the CDR3. The trim removed 8 bases at V and 11 bases at J, leaving 12 bases unmatched. The CDR3 spells CASGRTGGSMKQFF. In DNA form, the CDR3 reads TGTGCCAGCGGAAGGACAGGGGGATCAATGAAGCAGTTCTTC.

For the CDR3, the DNA is TGCGCCAGCAGCCCCGTCGGGCTGGGGCCTAACACCGGGGAGCTGTTTTTT. This translates into CASSPVGLGPNTGELFF. This chain uses TRBV5-1 with TRBJ2-2; tentative D call: TRBD1 (5 bases). The CDR3 has 17 residues. Germline lookup yields CDR1 SGHRS and CDR2 YFSETQ. V gave up 4 bases and J gave up 2 bases, with 18 bases separating them.